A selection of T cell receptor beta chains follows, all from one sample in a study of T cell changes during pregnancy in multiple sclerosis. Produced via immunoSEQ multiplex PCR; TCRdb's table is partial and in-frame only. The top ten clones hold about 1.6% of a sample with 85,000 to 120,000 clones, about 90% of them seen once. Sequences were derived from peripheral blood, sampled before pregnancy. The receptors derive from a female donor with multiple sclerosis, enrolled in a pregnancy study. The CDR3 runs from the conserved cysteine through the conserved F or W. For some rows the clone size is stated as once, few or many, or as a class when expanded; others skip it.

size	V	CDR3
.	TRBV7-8	CASSRGRGPAGYTF
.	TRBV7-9	CASSVQQGVGETQYF
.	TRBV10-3	CAIKGDSSSYEQYF
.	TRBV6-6	CASSRKGQIFYGYTF
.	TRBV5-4	CASSSPGREGDGYTF
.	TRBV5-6	CASSLRGTEAFF
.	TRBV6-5	CASSYSYFGQHTEAFF
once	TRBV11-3	CASSGHTSYEQYF
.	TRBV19	CASSNLGITNYGYTF
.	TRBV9	CASSVGQGWETQYF
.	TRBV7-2	CASSFSGQETQYF
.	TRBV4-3	CASSPDRGSGNTIYF
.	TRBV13	CASSFGQRNTGELFF
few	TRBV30	CAWSPRQGIWNTEAFF
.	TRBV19	CASSIFGPVTEAFF
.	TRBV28	CASMLRDRGYNEQFF
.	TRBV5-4	CATRTGTSVQETQYF
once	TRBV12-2	CASRLARGLVGDRTDTQYF
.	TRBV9	CASSATTGPREKLFF
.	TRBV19	CATGTGLYSNQPQHF
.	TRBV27	CASSLIGRGEKLFF
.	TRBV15	CATSRGSGDRVLWHTEAFF
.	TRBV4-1	CASSQGPAGGPVGELFF
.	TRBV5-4	CASSLVQGNYYEQYF
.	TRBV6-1	CASSGRRGSSYEQYF
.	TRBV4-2	CASSQDSRDTEAFF
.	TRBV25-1	CASRGDGYTF
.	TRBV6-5	CASTWGLEELFF
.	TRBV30	CAWTAGRGYHEQYF
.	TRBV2	CASSDGGGRTDTQYF
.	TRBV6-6	CASSPGQGRTYGYTF
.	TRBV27	CASSLLATGPYGYTF
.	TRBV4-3	CASSRAGTDYGYTF
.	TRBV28	CASSLFLQGREAFF
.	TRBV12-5	CASGTPGMAETQYF
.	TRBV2	CASSEEPGQGNLEKLFF
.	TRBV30	CAWSPGGKTDTQYF
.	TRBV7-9	CASSQGTGNEKLFF
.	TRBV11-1	CASSPPGANYGYTF
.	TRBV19	CASSKARSVETQYF
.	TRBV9	CASSVGATGDEQYF
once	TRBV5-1	CASSSGTGDGSNQPQHF